This entry is about one T cell receptor beta chain. Its cognate antigen is unknown. Other DNA sequences in this specimen translate into the identical CDR3. TCRdb's copy holds only in-frame clones and misses some; the assay was immunoSEQ multiplex PCR. The table has approximately 650,000 clones, less than 97% seen once. CD45RO-negative cells were positively selected for CCR7, leaving out terminally differentiated effector memory CD45RA+ cells. The record originates from a study of shared clonotypes between healthy human individuals. Study in general: Donors were two women and a few men aged 18 to 49.

Points from the study as a whole: The researchers took only blood, and tissue repertoires probably look different.

This receptor was obtained from a woman between 25 and 40 years old in good health. The specimen sequenced was naive CD8+ T cells sorted from blood.

In DNA form, the CDR3 reads TGTGCCAGTAGTATTGGGACAGGGCCCTACGAGCAGTACTTC. It is translated as CASSIGTGPYEQYF. The chain links TRBV19 to TRBJ2-7, with 9 bases aligning to TRBD1. The CDR3 totals 14 residues. After removal of 3 bases from V and 2 bases from J, the junction contained 2 bases not matched to a gene. In germline, CDR1 is LNHDA, CDR2 SQIVND (reference sequence).